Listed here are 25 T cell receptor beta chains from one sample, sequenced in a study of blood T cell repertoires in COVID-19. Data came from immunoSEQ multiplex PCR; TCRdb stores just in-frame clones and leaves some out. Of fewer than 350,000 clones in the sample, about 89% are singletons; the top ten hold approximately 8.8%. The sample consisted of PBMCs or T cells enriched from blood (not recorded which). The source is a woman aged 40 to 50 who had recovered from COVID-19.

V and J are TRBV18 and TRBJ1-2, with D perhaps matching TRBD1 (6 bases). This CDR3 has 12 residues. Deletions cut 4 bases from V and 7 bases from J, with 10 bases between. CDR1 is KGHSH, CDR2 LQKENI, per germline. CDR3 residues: CASSQGEGGYTF. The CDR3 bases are TGTGCCAGCTCACAGGGGGAAGGTGGCTACACCTTC.

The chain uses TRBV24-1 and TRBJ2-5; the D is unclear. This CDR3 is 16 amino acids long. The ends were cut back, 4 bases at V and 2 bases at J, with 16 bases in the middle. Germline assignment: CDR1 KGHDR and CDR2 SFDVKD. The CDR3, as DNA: TGTGCCACCAGTGAAGGCCCGCTCTTAGCACAAGAGACCCAGTACTTC. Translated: CATSEGPLLAQETQYF.

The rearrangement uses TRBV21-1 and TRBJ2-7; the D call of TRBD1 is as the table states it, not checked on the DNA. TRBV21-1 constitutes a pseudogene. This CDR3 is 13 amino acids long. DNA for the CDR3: TGTGCCAGCAGCAAAGGGGACAGCGACGAGCAGTACTTC. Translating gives CASSKGDSDEQYF.

The CDR3 here is CASSLERQRNTIYF. The CDR3 DNA sequence: TGTGCCAGCAGCTTGGAACGTCAGAGAAACACCATATATTTT. The V call is TRBV5-6, the J call TRBJ1-3, with no clear D. This CDR3 contains 14 residues. V lost 0 bases, J lost 5 bases, and 9 bases lay in between. CDR1 SGHDT and CDR2 YYEEEE come from the germline V gene.

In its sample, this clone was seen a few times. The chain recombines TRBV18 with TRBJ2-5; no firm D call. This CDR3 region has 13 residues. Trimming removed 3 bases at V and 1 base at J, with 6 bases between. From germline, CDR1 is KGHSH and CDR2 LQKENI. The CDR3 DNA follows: TGTGCCAGCTCACCCGCACTCCAAGAGACCCAGTACTTC. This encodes CASSPALQETQYF.

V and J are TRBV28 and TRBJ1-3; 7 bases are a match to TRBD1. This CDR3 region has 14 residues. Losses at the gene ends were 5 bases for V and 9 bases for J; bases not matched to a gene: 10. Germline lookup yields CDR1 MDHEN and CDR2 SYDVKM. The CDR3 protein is CASSLPGGRITIYF. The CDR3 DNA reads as TGTGCCAGCAGTCTCCCAGGGGGGAGAATCACCATATATTTT.

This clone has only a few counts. CDR3 in amino acids: CATSSRGGSRTDTQYF. The CDR3, as DNA: TGTGCCACCAGCAGTAGGGGAGGGAGTCGGACAGATACGCAGTATTTT. This rearrangement joins TRBV15 to TRBJ2-3; 7 nucleotides agree with TRBD2. The CDR3 extends over 16 amino acids. V lost 3 bases, J lost 3 bases, and 9 bases stayed unmatched. The germline V gene encodes CDR1 LNHNV and CDR2 YYDKDF (reference sequence).

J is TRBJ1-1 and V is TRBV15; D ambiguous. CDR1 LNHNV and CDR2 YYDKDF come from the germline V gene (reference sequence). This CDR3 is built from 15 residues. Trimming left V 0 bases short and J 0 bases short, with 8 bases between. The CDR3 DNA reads TGTGCCACCAGCAGAGATTCTTCCCTGAACACTGAAGCTTTCTTT. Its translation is CATSRDSSLNTEAFF.

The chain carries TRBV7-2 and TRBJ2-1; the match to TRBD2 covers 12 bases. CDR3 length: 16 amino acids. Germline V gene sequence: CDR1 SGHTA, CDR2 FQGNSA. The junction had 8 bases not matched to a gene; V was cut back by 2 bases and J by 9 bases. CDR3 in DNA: TGTGCCAGCAGCTTATGGCTAGCGGGAGGGGTCGGTGAGCAGTTCTTC. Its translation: CASSLWLAGGVGEQFF.

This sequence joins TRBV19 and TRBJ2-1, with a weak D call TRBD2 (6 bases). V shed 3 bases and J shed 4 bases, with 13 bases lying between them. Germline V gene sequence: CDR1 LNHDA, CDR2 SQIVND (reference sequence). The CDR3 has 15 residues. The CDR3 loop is CASSIEAGQYNEQFF. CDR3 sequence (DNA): TGTGCCAGTAGTATCGAGGCGGGGCAATACAATGAGCAGTTCTTC.

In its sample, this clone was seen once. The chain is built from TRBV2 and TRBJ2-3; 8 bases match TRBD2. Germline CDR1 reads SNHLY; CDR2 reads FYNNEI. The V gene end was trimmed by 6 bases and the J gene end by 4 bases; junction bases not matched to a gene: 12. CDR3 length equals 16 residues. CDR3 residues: CASSRRSSGTSDTQYF. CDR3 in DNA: TGTGCCAGCAGCCGCAGGAGTAGCGGGACGTCAGATACGCAGTATTTT.

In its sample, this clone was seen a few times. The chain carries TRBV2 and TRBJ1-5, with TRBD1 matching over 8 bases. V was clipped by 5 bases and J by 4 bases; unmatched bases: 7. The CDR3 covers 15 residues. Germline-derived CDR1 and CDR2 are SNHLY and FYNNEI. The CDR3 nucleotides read TGTGCCAGCAGTCGACAGGGGACCCCTAATCAGCCCCAGCATTTT. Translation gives CASSRQGTPNQPQHF.

The CDR3 here is CASSLDRGRETQYF. The CDR3 region has the DNA TGCGCCAGCAGCTTGGACAGGGGCCGAGAGACCCAGTACTTC. The rearrangement links TRBV5-1 to TRBJ2-5; TRBD1 aligns across 7 bases. V lost 0 bases to trimming and J lost 4 bases; unmatched junction nucleotides: 3. CDR1 is SGHRS and CDR2 is YFSETQ in the germline V gene. The CDR3 covers 14 residues. Together with reference TRBV5-1 and TRBJ2-5, the CDR3 gives the full variable domain: KAGVTQTPRYLIKTRGQQVTLSCSPISGHRSVSWYQQTPGQGLQFLFEYFSETQRNKGNFPGRFSGRQFSNSRSEMNVSTLELGDSALYLCASSLDRGRETQYFGPGTRLLVL.

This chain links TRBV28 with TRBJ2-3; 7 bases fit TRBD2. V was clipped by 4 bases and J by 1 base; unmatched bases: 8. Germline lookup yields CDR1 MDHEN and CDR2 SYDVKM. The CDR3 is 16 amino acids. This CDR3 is CASSSPTSRGTDTQYF. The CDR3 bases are TGTGCCAGCAGTTCCCCGACTAGCCGTGGCACAGATACGCAGTATTTT.

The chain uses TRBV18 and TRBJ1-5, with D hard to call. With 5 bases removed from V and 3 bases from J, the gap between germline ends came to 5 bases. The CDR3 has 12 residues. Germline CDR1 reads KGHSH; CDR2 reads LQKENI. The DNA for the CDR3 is TGTGCCAGCTCATCCCTCAATCAGCCCCAGCATTTT. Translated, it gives CASSSLNQPQHF. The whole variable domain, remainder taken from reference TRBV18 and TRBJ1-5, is NAGVMQNPRHLVRRRGQEARLRCSPMKGHSHVYWYRQLPEEGLKFMVYLQKENIIDESGMPKERFSAEFPKEGPSILRIQQVVRGDSAAYFCASSSLNQPQHFGDGTRLSIL.

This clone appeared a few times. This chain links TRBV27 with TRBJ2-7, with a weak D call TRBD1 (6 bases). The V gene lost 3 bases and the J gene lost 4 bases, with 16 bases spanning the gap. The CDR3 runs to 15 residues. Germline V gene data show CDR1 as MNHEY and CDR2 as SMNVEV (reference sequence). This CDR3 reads CASSFARGFMYEQYF. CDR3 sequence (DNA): TGTGCCAGCAGTTTTGCCAGGGGATTTATGTACGAGCAGTACTTC.

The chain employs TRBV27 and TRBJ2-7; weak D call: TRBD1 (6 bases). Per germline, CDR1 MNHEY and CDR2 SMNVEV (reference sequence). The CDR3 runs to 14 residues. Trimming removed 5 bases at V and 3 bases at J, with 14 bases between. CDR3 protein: CASSRERGHYEQYF. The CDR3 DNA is TGTGCCAGCAGTAGAGAGAGGGGACACTACGAGCAGTACTTC.

CDR3 sequence (DNA): TGCGCCAGCAGTATGGACTTTCAAGAGACCCAGTACTTC. Translating gives CASSMDFQETQYF. The V and J genes are TRBV10-1 and TRBJ2-5; tentatively, D is TRBD2 (5 bases). The germline V gene has CDR1 WNHNN and CDR2 SYGVQD (reference sequence). The CDR3 is 13 amino acids. Trimming removed 5 bases at V and 2 bases at J, with 9 bases between.

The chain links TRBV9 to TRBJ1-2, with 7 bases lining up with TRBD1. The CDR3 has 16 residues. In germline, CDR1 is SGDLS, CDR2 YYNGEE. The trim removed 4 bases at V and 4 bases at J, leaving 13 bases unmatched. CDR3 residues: CASSPRTGRISYGYTF. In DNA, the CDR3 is TGTGCCAGCAGCCCCCGGACAGGAAGGATTTCCTATGGCTACACCTTC.

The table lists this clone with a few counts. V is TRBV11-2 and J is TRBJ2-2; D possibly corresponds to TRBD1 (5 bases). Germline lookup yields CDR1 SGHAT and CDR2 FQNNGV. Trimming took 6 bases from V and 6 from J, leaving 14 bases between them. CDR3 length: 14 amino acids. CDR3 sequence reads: CASRPIQGPGELFF. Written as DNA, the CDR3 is TGTGCCAGCAGGCCAATTCAGGGCCCCGGGGAGCTGTTTTTT.

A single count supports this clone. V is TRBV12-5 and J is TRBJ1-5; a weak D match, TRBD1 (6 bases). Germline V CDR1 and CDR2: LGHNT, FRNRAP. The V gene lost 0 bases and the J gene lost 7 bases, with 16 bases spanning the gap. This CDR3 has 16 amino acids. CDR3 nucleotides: TGTGCTAGTGGTTTGGTACACAGGGACTATTTACAGCCCCAGCATTTT. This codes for CASGLVHRDYLQPQHF.

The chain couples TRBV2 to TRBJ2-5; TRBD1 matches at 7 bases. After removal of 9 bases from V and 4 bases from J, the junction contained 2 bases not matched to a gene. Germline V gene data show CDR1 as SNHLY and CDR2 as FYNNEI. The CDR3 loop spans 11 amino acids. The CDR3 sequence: CASEGAETQYF. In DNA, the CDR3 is TGTGCCAGTGAGGGGGCAGAGACCCAGTACTTC.

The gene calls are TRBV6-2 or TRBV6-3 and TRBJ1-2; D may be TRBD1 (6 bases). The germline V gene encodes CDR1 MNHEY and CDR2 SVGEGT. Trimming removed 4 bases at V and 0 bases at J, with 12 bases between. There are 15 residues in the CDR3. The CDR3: CASSFGQITNYGYTF. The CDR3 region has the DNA TGTGCCAGCAGTTTTGGACAGATAACTAACTATGGCTACACCTTC.

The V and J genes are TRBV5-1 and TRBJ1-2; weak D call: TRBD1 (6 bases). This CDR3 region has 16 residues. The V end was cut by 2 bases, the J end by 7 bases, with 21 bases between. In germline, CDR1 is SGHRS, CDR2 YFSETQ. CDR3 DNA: TGCGCCAGCAGCTTAACCTCCTCCCGACAGGTCTCTGGCTACACCTTC. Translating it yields CASSLTSSRQVSGYTF.

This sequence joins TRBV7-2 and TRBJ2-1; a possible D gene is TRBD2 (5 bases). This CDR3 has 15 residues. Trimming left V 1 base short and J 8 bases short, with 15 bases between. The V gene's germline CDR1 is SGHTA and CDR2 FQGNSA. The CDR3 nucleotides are TGTGCCAGCAGCTTAGTGTTGGGGTTGAGGGATGAGCAGTTCTTC. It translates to CASSLVLGLRDEQFF.